This T cell receptor (beta chain) was captured in a study of cytotoxic CD8 clonotypes in ibrutinib-treated CLL. This CDR3 spans 15 amino acids. Germline CDR1 is SNHLY and CDR2 is FYNNEI. V shed 3 bases and J shed 5 bases, with 11 bases lying between them. Sequencing was designed to attain a depth spanning 1 in 200,000 to 1 in 1 million T cells. Data came from immunoSEQ multiplex PCR; TCRdb stores just in-frame clones and leaves some out. The top ten hold 3.5% to 5.5% of the sample, which has about 160,000 clones, about four fifths seen once. The sequencing used PBMCs, collected after 24 months of ibrutinib treatment. The sequence was obtained from a human donor with chronic lymphocytic leukemia. The chain carries TRBV2 and TRBJ1-6, with a tentative D call TRBD1 (5 bases). The CDR3 DNA is TGTGCCAGCAGTGATGGGACGGTCAATAATTCACCCCTCCACTTT. Protein: CASSDGTVNNSPLHF.